The T cell receptor (beta chain) under discussion was sequenced for a study of cytomegalovirus exposure and HLA in healthy donors. As for this clone: The antigen is unknown.

The PCR employed 60 Vbeta primers together with 13 Jbeta primers. Method: immunoSEQ multiplex PCR; TCRdb's copy keeps in-frame clones and lacks some. The data show 150,000 to 200,000 clones, roughly 72% seen once. Germline V gives CDR1 SGHVS, CDR2 FQNEAQ. V dropped 1 base and J dropped 0 bases, with 9 bases sitting between them. The CDR3 totals 16 residues. Findings and caveats of the study: As a later analysis showed, a missense DCLRE1C variant was linked to trimming of TCR beta V- and J-genes.

The sequencing input was PBMCs. The chain carries TRBV7-8 and TRBJ2-2, with D hard to call. This sequence originates from a woman in her thirties or forties in good health and CMV-seronegative. CDR3 residues: CASSLGPRANTGELFF. The CDR3 DNA follows: TGTGCCAGCAGCTTAGGCCCCCGAGCGAACACCGGGGAGCTGTTTTTT.